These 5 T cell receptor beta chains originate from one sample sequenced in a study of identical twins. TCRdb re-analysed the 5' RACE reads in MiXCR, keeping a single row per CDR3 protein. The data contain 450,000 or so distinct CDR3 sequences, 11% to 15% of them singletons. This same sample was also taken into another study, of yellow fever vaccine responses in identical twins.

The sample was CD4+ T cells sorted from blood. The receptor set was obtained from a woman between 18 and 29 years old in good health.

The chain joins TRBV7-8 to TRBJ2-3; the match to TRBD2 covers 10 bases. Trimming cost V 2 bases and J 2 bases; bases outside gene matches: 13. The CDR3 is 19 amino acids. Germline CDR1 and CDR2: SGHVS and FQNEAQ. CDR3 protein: CASSLSPRAGGSNTDTQYF. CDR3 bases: TGTGCCAGCAGCTTATCCCCTCGAGCGGGGGGGTCTAACACAGATACGCAGTATTTT. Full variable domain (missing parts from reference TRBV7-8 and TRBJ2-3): GAGVSQSPRYKVAKRGQDVALRCDPISGHVSLFWYQQALGQGPEFLTYFQNEAQLDKSGLPSDRFFAERPEGSVSTLKIQRTQQEDSAVYLCASSLSPRAGGSNTDTQYFGPGTRLTVL.

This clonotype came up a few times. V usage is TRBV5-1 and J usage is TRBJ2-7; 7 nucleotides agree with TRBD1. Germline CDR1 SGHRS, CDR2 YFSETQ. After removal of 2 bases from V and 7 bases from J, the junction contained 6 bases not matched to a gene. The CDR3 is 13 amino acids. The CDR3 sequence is CASSFTGAQEQYF. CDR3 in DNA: TGCGCCAGCAGCTTCACAGGGGCTCAAGAGCAGTACTTC. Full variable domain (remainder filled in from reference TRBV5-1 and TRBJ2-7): KAGVTQTPRYLIKTRGQQVTLSCSPISGHRSVSWYQQTPGQGLQFLFEYFSETQRNKGNFPGRFSGRQFSNSRSEMNVSTLELGDSALYLCASSFTGAQEQYFGPGTRLTVT.

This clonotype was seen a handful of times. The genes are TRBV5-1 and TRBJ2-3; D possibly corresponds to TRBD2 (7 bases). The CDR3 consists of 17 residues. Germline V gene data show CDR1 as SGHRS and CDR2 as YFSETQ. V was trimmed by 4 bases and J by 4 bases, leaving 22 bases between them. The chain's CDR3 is CASSEGGLGGRADTQYF. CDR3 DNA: TGCGCCAGCAGCGAGGGCGGACTAGGGGGGCGAGCAGATACGCAGTATTTT. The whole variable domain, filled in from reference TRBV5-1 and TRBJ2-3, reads KAGVTQTPRYLIKTRGQQVTLSCSPISGHRSVSWYQQTPGQGLQFLFEYFSETQRNKGNFPGRFSGRQFSNSRSEMNVSTLELGDSALYLCASSEGGLGGRADTQYFGPGTRLTVL.

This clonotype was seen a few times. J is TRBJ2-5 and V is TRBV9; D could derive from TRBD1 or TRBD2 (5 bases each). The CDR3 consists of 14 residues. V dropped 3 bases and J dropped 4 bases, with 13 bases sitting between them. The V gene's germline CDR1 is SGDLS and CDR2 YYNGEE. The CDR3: CASSGGVFAETQYF. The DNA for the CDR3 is TGTGCCAGCAGCGGAGGGGTTTTTGCAGAGACCCAGTACTTC. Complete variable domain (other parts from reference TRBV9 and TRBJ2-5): DSGVTQTPKHLITATGQRVTLRCSPRSGDLSVYWYQQSLDQGLQFLIQYYNGEERAKGNILERFSAQQFPDLHSELNLSSLELGDSALYFCASSGGVFAETQYFGPGTRLLVL.

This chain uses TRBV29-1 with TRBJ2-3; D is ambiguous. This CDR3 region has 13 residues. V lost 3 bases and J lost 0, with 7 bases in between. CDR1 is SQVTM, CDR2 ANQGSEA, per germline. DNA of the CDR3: TGCAGCGTTGATGGGTCTAGCACAGATACGCAGTATTTT. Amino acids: CSVDGSSTDTQYF.